This T cell receptor beta chain stems from a study of T cells of healthy individuals. From the 5' RACE reads, TCRdb called clonotypes with MiXCR, one entry per CDR3 protein. In the table there are around 100,000 distinct CDR3 sequences, around 17% of which are singletons. V was trimmed by 5 bases and J by 2 bases, leaving 11 bases between them. Germline CDR1 SGHTA, CDR2 FQGNSA. There are 14 residues in the CDR3. This sequence was found in a human donor in good health. The chain has TRBV7-2 and TRBJ2-3; possibly TRBD1 or TRBD2 for D (5 bases each). The CDR3 spells CASSLTGPTDTQYF. DNA for the CDR3: TGTGCCAGCAGCCTCACGGGGCCCACAGATACGCAGTATTTT.